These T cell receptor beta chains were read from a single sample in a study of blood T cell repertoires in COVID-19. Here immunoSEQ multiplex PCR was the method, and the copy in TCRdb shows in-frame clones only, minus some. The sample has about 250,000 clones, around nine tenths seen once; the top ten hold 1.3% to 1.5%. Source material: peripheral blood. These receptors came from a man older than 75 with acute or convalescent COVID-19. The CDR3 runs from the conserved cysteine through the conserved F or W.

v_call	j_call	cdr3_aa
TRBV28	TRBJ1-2	CASSPLRTGGNYGYTF
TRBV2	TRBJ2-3	CASSVRGGPQDTQYF
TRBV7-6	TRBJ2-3	CASSLNPGLITDTQYF
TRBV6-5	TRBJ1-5	CASSPRRSNQPQHF
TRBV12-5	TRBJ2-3	CASGSRTGADTQYF
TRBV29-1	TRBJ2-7	CSVEDRLAGGPHEQYF
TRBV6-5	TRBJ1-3	CASSSPAGHSGNTIYF
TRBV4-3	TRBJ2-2	CASSQGLAVPRTGELFF
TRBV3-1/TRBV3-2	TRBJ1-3	CASSQPWDRAGNTIYF
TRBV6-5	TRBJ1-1	CASRGTASPLEAFF
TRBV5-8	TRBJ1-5	CASSLAGGYSNQPQHF
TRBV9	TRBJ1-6	CASSVGQTYNSPLHF
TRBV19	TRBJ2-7	CASSSTGAYEQYF
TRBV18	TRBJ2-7	CASSPLGQGAKEQYF
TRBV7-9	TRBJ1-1	CASSLNDRGSITEAFF
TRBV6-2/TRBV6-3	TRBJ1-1	CASSSSGPNTEAFF
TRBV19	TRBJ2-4	CASSILLAGDLLAKNIQYF
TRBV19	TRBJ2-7	CASSMVQGASYEQYF
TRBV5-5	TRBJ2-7	CASSLQTGDYLYEQYF
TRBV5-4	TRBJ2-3	CASSFWTGVTDTQYF
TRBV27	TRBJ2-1	CASSSSSSSYNEQFF
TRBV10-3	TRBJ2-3	CAISESIRAGADTQYF
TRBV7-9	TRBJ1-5	CASSFFGVGGSNQPQHF
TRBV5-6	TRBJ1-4	CASSLYLSGRNEKLFF